The 10 T cell receptor beta chains listed next were all sequenced from one sample in a study of blood T cell repertoires in COVID-19. Using immunoSEQ multiplex PCR, the repertoire was profiled, and TCRdb retains in-frame clones only, with some absent. Among tens of thousands of clones, 65% to 90% were seen once, and the ten largest hold more than 8.5%. Material: peripheral blood. All receptors come from a man aged 50 to 60 with COVID-19, enrolled during active disease.

The J gene is TRBJ2-7, the V gene TRBV2; D is possibly TRBD1 (6 bases). V was pared by 0 bases and J by 2 bases, with 11 bases between. This CDR3 has 15 amino acids. Germline V CDR1 and CDR2: SNHLY, FYNNEI. CDR3 sequence (DNA): TGTGCCAGCAGTGAAGCCGGAGGACAGACCTACGAGCAGTACTTC. Its protein is CASSEAGGQTYEQYF.

The V gene is TRBV3-1 (or the pseudogene TRBV3-2), the J gene TRBJ2-5, with a tentative D call TRBD2 (7 bases). Germline V CDR1 and CDR2: LGHDT, YNNKEL (reference sequence). CDR3 length: 13 amino acids. Trimming took 4 bases from V and 9 from J, leaving 15 bases between them. Here the CDR3 DNA reads TGTGCCAGCAGCCCTAGGGGGGGTGGGGCCCAGTACTTC. This translates into CASSPRGGGAQYF.

V and J are TRBV28 and TRBJ1-3; possible D gene TRBD1, 6 bases. CDR3 length: 14 amino acids. V was shortened by 6 bases and J by 4 bases, with 13 bases between the two germline ends. CDR1 and CDR2 (germline): MDHEN, SYDVKM. CDR3 sequence: CASSLPDRGNTIYF. In DNA form, the CDR3 reads TGTGCCAGCAGCCTCCCCGACAGGGGAAACACCATATATTTT.

In nucleotides, the CDR3 is TGTGCCAGCAGTGAAAGGGGTGAGCAGTTCTTC. This codes for CASSERGEQFF. The chain employs TRBV2 and TRBJ2-1; D is perhaps TRBD1 (5 bases). Trimming pared 2 bases from V and 9 bases from J, leaving 5 bases between. The CDR3 is made up of 11 amino acids. Germline assignment: CDR1 SNHLY and CDR2 FYNNEI.

The chain links TRBV28 to TRBJ1-1; 8 bases match TRBD1. Germline-derived CDR1 and CDR2 are MDHEN and SYDVKM. With 3 bases clipped from V and 6 bases from J, the junction kept 3 bases outside the gene matches. The CDR3 is 13 residues long. The CDR3, as DNA: TGTGCCAGCAGTTTGATACAGGGGGCTGAAGCTTTCTTT. Residues: CASSLIQGAEAFF.

This chain connects TRBV28 to TRBJ2-7, with a tentative D call TRBD2 (6 bases). The germline V and J ends were trimmed by 6 bases and 3 bases, with 12 bases remaining between them. The CDR3 length is 13 residues. Germline V gene data show CDR1 as MDHEN and CDR2 as SYDVKM. CDR3 amino acids: CASRFPGLYEQYF. DNA of the CDR3: TGTGCCAGCAGGTTCCCGGGACTCTACGAGCAGTACTTC.

In DNA form, the CDR3 reads TGTGCCAGTTTAACCCCTAAGGGGGTCTACGAGCAGTACTTC. Translating it yields CASLTPKGVYEQYF. V gene TRBV28 combines with J gene TRBJ2-7; perhaps TRBD1 as D (6 bases). The CDR3 runs 14 residues. Trimming shortened V by 9 bases and J by 3 bases, and 18 bases separated the two germline ends. CDR1 MDHEN and CDR2 SYDVKM come from the germline V gene.

This clone appeared once. This sequence joins TRBV5-1 and TRBJ2-3, with D possibly being TRBD2 (5 bases). The CDR3 runs 15 residues. V was cut by 6 bases and J by 2 bases, with 16 bases left in between. Germline V CDR1 and CDR2: SGHRS, YFSETQ. The CDR3 sequence is CASTGTPTSTDTQYF. CDR3 DNA: TGCGCCAGCACGGGAACCCCAACTTCCACAGATACGCAGTATTTT.

The V gene is TRBV13, the J gene TRBJ1-2; the D is unclear. Looked up from germline, CDR1 is PRHDT and CDR2 is FYEKMQ (reference sequence). V was trimmed by 3 bases and J by 2 bases, leaving 10 bases between them. This CDR3 has 14 residues. The CDR3 here is CASSFGGTNYGYTF. The DNA for the CDR3 is TGTGCCAGCAGCTTCGGAGGTACCAACTATGGCTACACCTTC.

This chain links TRBV7-9 with TRBJ2-6, with D tentatively TRBD2 (6 bases). Germline CDR1 SEHNR, CDR2 FQNEAQ (reference sequence). Trimming cost V 5 bases and J 2 bases, with 16 bases left between them. This CDR3 is 17 amino acids long. The CDR3 sequence is CASSGTLLDPGANVLTF. DNA of the CDR3: TGTGCCAGCAGCGGGACTCTTTTGGATCCTGGGGCCAACGTCCTGACTTTC.